Listed here are 26 T cell receptor beta chains from one sample, sequenced in a study of cytomegalovirus exposure and HLA in healthy donors. PCR primers comprised 60 Vbeta and 13 Jbeta primers. Sequencing used immunoSEQ multiplex PCR; TCRdb keeps in-frame clones, though not all of them. The sample lists approximately 95,000 clones, about four fifths occurring once. The sequenced sample was PBMCs. The receptor set was obtained from a woman in her 40s in good health and CMV-seropositive.

This clone came up once. The chain couples TRBV5-1 to TRBJ2-3; no definite D call. V was shortened by 1 base and J by 12 bases, with 12 bases between the two germline ends. The CDR3 extends over 12 amino acids. The germline CDR1 and CDR2 sequences are SGHRS and YFSETQ. CDR3 region: CASSLYEEVQYF. The CDR3, as DNA: TGCGCCAGCAGCTTGTATGAGGAAGTACAGTATTTT. The variable domain in full, completed from reference TRBV5-1 and TRBJ2-3, reads KAGVTQTPRYLIKTRGQQVTLSCSPISGHRSVSWYQQTPGQGLQFLFEYFSETQRNKGNFPGRFSGRQFSNSRSEMNVSTLELGDSALYLCASSLYEEVQYFGPGTRLTVL.

The chain is built from TRBV6-6 and TRBJ1-5, with 9 positions matching TRBD1. The CDR3 has 16 residues. The J segment lost 0 bases and the V segment lost 5 bases, leaving 5 bases of the junction unmatched. The germline CDR1 and CDR2 sequences are MNHNY and SVGAGI (reference sequence). The CDR3 here is CASSLWDRDSNQPQHF. The DNA for the CDR3 is TGTGCCAGCAGTCTATGGGACAGGGATAGCAATCAGCCCCAGCATTTT.

This chain joins TRBV28 and TRBJ2-2, with 9 nucleotides matching TRBD1. This CDR3 has 15 residues. After removal of 7 bases from V and 4 bases from J, the junction contained 7 bases not matched to a gene. From germline, CDR1 is MDHEN and CDR2 SYDVKM. This chain's CDR3 is CASNDPGQGTGELFF. As DNA, the CDR3 is TGTGCCAGCAATGATCCGGGACAGGGCACCGGGGAGCTGTTTTTT.

The genes are TRBV29-1 and TRBJ2-5; D is uncertain. V lost 5 bases and J lost 5, with 21 bases in between. The CDR3 is 15 residues long. Germline CDR1 and CDR2: SQVTM and ANQGSEA. CDR3 in DNA: TGCAGCGTTTCCGCCTTTACCGCGAGAGAGGAGACCCAGTACTTC. Residues: CSVSAFTAREETQYF.

The rearrangement links TRBV5-1 to TRBJ1-1; D not resolved. This CDR3 contains 15 residues. Trimming cost V 2 bases and J 8 bases, with 19 bases left between them. CDR1 SGHRS and CDR2 YFSETQ come from the germline V gene. The CDR3: CASSLVPVEAREAFF. In DNA, the CDR3 is TGCGCCAGCAGCTTAGTCCCGGTGGAGGCTAGGGAAGCTTTCTTT.

The chain has TRBV9 and TRBJ1-1; 7 positions match TRBD1. Germline V gene data show CDR1 as SGDLS and CDR2 as YYNGEE. The CDR3 contains 15 residues. V lost 5 bases and J lost 0; bases outside the gene matches: 7. This CDR3 reads CASSTLGQMNTEAFF. Written as DNA, the CDR3 is TGTGCCAGCAGTACACTGGGACAGATGAACACTGAAGCTTTCTTT.

The V and J genes are TRBV21-1 and TRBJ2-1; no DNA check was done on the table's D call, TRBD2. TRBV21-1 is designated a pseudogene. The CDR3 totals 15 residues. The CDR3 DNA is TGTGCCAGCACCACTAACCAAGCGGGAGTGAGTGAGCAGTTCTTC. Its translation is CASTTNQAGVSEQFF.

This clone was seen a single time. The DNA of the CDR3 is TGTGCCAGCAGCAGGGTAGGGAGGAAGGACACTGAAGCTTTCTTT. It translates to CASSRVGRKDTEAFF. This chain uses TRBV21-1 with TRBJ1-1. TRBV21-1 represents a pseudogene. The CDR3 consists of 15 residues.

J is TRBJ2-3 and V is TRBV2, with 7 bases matching TRBD2. Germline values: CDR1 SNHLY, CDR2 FYNNEI. Trimming cost V 0 bases and J 1 base; bases outside gene matches: 4. CDR3 length: 16 amino acids. CDR3 bases: TGTGCCAGCAGTGAAGCGGGAGGGATCCGCACAGATACGCAGTATTTT. This sequence encodes CASSEAGGIRTDTQYF. The variable domain in full, with the rest retrieved from reference TRBV2 and TRBJ2-3, is EPEVTQTPSHQVTQMGQEVILRCVPISNHLYFYWYRQILGQKVEFLVSFYNNEISEKSEIFDDQFSVERPDGSNFTLKIRSTKLEDSAMYFCASSEAGGIRTDTQYFGPGTRLTVL.

This chain joins TRBV12-5 and TRBJ2-2; 8 positions agree with TRBD2. Trimming cost V 2 bases and J 1 base; bases outside gene matches: 0. The CDR3 totals 15 residues. Germline V gene sequence: CDR1 LGHNT, CDR2 FRNRAP. CDR3 coding DNA: TGTGCTAGTGGTTTGACTAGCGGGAACACCGGGGAGCTGTTTTTT. Its protein product is CASGLTSGNTGELFF.

The chain links TRBV19 to TRBJ2-3; 9 bases are a match to TRBD2. The V gene's germline CDR1 is LNHDA and CDR2 SQIVND (reference sequence). The CDR3 consists of 14 residues. V gave up 11 bases and J gave up 0 bases; unmatched junction bases: 6. CDR3 protein: CAAAGGPSTDTQYF. The DNA of the CDR3 is TGTGCCGCAGCGGGAGGACCAAGCACAGATACGCAGTATTTT.

For the CDR3, the DNA is TGTGCCAGCAGTTTAAGGGACAGGGGATTCAATGAGCAGTTCTTC. Protein: CASSLRDRGFNEQFF. The chain uses TRBV28 and TRBJ2-1; 10 positions agree with TRBD1. CDR3 length: 15 residues. J gave up 6 bases and V 2 bases, and 4 bases lay outside the gene matches. Germline V gene data show CDR1 as MDHEN and CDR2 as SYDVKM.

CDR3 amino acids: CASTITYPGGGTDTQYF. CDR3 sequence (DNA): TGTGCCAGCACCATAACCTACCCAGGGGGCGGAACAGATACGCAGTATTTT. The chain is built from TRBV28 and TRBJ2-3, with 8 bases identical to TRBD1. V shed 7 bases and J 3 bases; nucleotides not matched to a gene: 15. This CDR3 has 17 amino acids. CDR1 MDHEN and CDR2 SYDVKM come from the germline V gene.

This clone was observed once. The V and J genes are TRBV9 and TRBJ1-2; 9 positions match TRBD1. V lost 4 bases to trimming and J lost 6 bases; unmatched junction nucleotides: 7. Germline V gene data show CDR1 as SGDLS and CDR2 as YYNGEE. This CDR3 contains 14 residues. CDR3 region: CASSSRTGDHGYTF. CDR3 nucleotide sequence: TGTGCCAGCAGCTCGAGGACAGGGGACCATGGCTACACCTTC.

This clone was detected only once. V and J are TRBV28 and TRBJ2-1; D is perhaps TRBD2 (6 bases). Germline V lookup: CDR1 MDHEN, CDR2 SYDVKM. V was cut by 8 bases and J by 2 bases, with 16 bases left in between. The CDR3 covers 15 residues. The CDR3 loop is CASAGSLSAYNEQFF. The CDR3 coding sequence is TGTGCCAGCGCGGGATCCCTAAGTGCCTACAATGAGCAGTTCTTC.

This clone was found a few times. This rearrangement joins TRBV6-1 to TRBJ2-7, with 8 bases lining up with TRBD2. Losses at the gene ends were 2 bases for V and 5 bases for J; bases not matched to a gene: 14. The germline V gene has CDR1 MNHNS and CDR2 SASEGT. The CDR3 has 17 amino acids. CDR3 bases: TGTGCCAGCAGTGAAATGACCGCGGGGGGAGGGCCTAACGAGCAGTACTTC. This encodes CASSEMTAGGGPNEQYF.

The chain combines TRBV23-1 with TRBJ2-1; 7 nucleotides match TRBD2. TRBV23-1 is identified as an open reading frame with a role that is uncertain. The CDR3 runs to 17 residues. V lost 9 bases to trimming and J lost 4 bases; unmatched junction nucleotides: 18. The DNA for the CDR3 is TGCGCCAGTCTTAGCGGGCCCGGGGGACCCGATTACAATGAGCAGTTCTTC. It codes for CASLSGPGGPDYNEQFF.

The V and J genes are TRBV6-1 and TRBJ2-5; D gene unclear. The length of the CDR3 is 15 residues. The V and J ends lost 2 bases and 0 bases respectively, with 10 bases between them. CDR1 MNHNS and CDR2 SASEGT come from the germline V gene. This CDR3 is CASSELSDNQETQYF. The CDR3 DNA reads TGTGCCAGCAGTGAATTGTCAGACAACCAAGAGACCCAGTACTTC.

The chain has TRBV11-2 and TRBJ2-7; D may be TRBD2 (6 bases). Germline CDR1 and CDR2: SGHAT and FQNNGV. Trimming cost V 7 bases and J 7 bases, with 23 bases left between them. This CDR3 contains 15 residues. CDR3 nucleotides: TGTGCCAGCACCCTGGAGGGAACCGGCTTGAGGGAGCAGTACTTC. Protein: CASTLEGTGLREQYF.

The chain couples TRBV4-1 to TRBJ2-2; D uncertain. The germline CDR1 and CDR2 sequences are MGHRA and YSYEKL. V was shortened by 1 base and J by 6 bases, with 12 bases between the two germline ends. The CDR3 has 15 amino acids. The CDR3 is CASSQVSPNAGELFF. The CDR3 DNA reads TGCGCCAGCAGCCAAGTGAGCCCTAATGCCGGGGAGCTGTTTTTT.

The table lists this clone with a count of one. The rearrangement joins TRBV10-3 to TRBJ2-1; 9 bases map to TRBD2. The germline V gene has CDR1 ENHRY and CDR2 SYGVKD. The CDR3 covers 17 residues. Trimming removed 2 bases from V and 5 bases from J; junction bases left unmatched: 10. CDR3 nucleotide sequence: TGTGCCATCAGTGAGCCTCTGGGACTAGCTATAGACAATGAGCAGTTCTTC. As protein: CAISEPLGLAIDNEQFF.

The chain carries TRBV10-3 and TRBJ2-7, with 12 positions matching TRBD2. The V and J ends lost 7 bases and 5 bases, in that order; junction bases with no gene match: 9. Per the germline V gene, CDR1 is ENHRY and CDR2 is SYGVKD. The CDR3 covers 15 residues. In DNA form, the CDR3 reads TGTGCCATCACCGTGACTAGCGGGAGCGTCAACGAGCAGTACTTC. Translated, it gives CAITVTSGSVNEQYF.

This clone has a single count. The V and J genes are TRBV28 and TRBJ1-5, with 8 bases that match TRBD1. In germline, CDR1 is MDHEN, CDR2 SYDVKM. The CDR3 is 15 amino acids. The ends lost 6 bases at V and 3 bases at J; junction bases unmatched: 7. CDR3 sequence: CASSSRQGYNQPQHF. In nucleotides, the CDR3 is TGTGCCAGCAGCTCGAGACAGGGGTACAATCAGCCCCAGCATTTT.

The chain uses TRBV27 and TRBJ2-2; tentative D call: TRBD2 (5 bases). The CDR3 is 13 residues long. The V end lost 2 bases, the J end lost 6 bases, and 7 bases lay between the germline ends. Germline V gene lookup returns CDR1 MNHEY and CDR2 SMNVEV (reference sequence). The CDR3 region is CASSLNGAGELFF. The CDR3 DNA follows: TGTGCCAGCAGTTTAAACGGGGCCGGGGAGCTGTTTTTT.

This chain connects TRBV7-9 to TRBJ2-3; unclear D gene. Trimming removed 1 base from V and 6 bases from J, with 11 bases in between. Per the germline V gene, CDR1 is SEHNR and CDR2 is FQNEAQ (reference sequence). The CDR3 has 14 residues. Here the CDR3 DNA reads TGTGCCAGCAGCTTAGACTTTGGTCTGGATACGCAGTATTTT. It translates to CASSLDFGLDTQYF.

The CDR3 protein is CASSPRGSGSDETQYF. The CDR3 DNA reads as TGTGCCAGCAGCCCCCGGGGTAGCGGGAGTGATGAGACCCAGTACTTC. The rearrangement uses TRBV11-3 and TRBJ2-5, with 9 bases aligning to TRBD2. The germline V gene encodes CDR1 SGHNT and CDR2 YENEEA. CDR3 size: 16 residues. With 5 bases clipped from V and 5 bases from J, the junction kept 12 bases outside the gene matches.